The next 23 T cell receptor beta chains were all read from a single sample in a study of T cell responses to AZD1222 COVID-19 vaccine. The table came from immunoSEQ multiplex PCR; TCRdb's copy has only in-frame clones and leaves some out. In the table there are tens of thousands of clones, around 90% of which are singletons. Sequencing was performed on peripheral blood, taken on day 0 of AZD1222 vaccination. These receptors came from an adult in good health.

The chain employs TRBV7-3 and TRBJ2-1; 10 nucleotides match TRBD2. The CDR3 length is 17 residues. The V gene's germline CDR1 is SGHTA and CDR2 FQGTGA. The V segment lost 1 base and the J segment 4 bases; nucleotides outside the gene matches: 7. This chain's CDR3 is CASSLSPLTSGYNEQFF. The DNA for the CDR3 is TGTGCCAGCAGCTTAAGTCCATTGACTAGCGGGTACAATGAGCAGTTCTTC. The full variable domain, with the rest looked up from reference TRBV7-3 and TRBJ2-1, is GAGVSQTPSNKVTEKGKYVELRCDPISGHTALYWYRQSLGQGPEFLIYFQGTGAADDSGLPNDRFFAVRPEGSVSTLKIQRTERGDSAVYLCASSLSPLTSGYNEQFFGPGTRLTVL.

The count of this clone is one. The chain is built from TRBV10-3 and TRBJ2-7; 11 bases fit TRBD2. Germline CDR1 is ENHRY and CDR2 is SYGVKD. This CDR3 is built from 15 residues. V dropped 9 bases and J dropped 5; count of bases not matched to a gene: 12. The DNA of the CDR3 is TGTGCCATGAGTAGCGGGAGGGCCGAGGATGACGAGCAGTACTTC. This encodes CAMSSGRAEDDEQYF.

The V gene is TRBV27, the J gene TRBJ2-2; 8 bases map to TRBD2. The germline CDR1 and CDR2 sequences are MNHEY and SMNVEV (reference sequence). CDR3 length: 18 residues. V was clipped by 6 bases and J by 1 base; unmatched bases: 13. Here the CDR3 reads CASSRLTGGLENTGELFF. As DNA, the CDR3 is TGTGCCAGCAGCAGACTAACGGGGGGGCTGGAGAACACCGGGGAGCTGTTTTTT.

This sequence joins TRBV10-2 and TRBJ2-7; 7 bases are shared with TRBD2. The germline gives CDR1 WSHSY, CDR2 SAAADI. J gave up 2 bases and V 6 bases, and 7 bases lay outside the gene matches. This CDR3 comprises 14 residues. This CDR3 reads CASRSRDYAYEQYF. As DNA, the CDR3 is TGCGCCAGCAGATCCCGGGACTACGCCTACGAGCAGTACTTC.

The V call is TRBV5-1, the J call TRBJ2-1; 13 bases are a match to TRBD2. Germline CDR1 SGHRS, CDR2 YFSETQ. V was clipped by 5 bases and J by 10 bases; unmatched bases: 6. The CDR3 is 14 residues long. The CDR3 DNA sequence: TGCGCCAGCAGTTATGGGACTAGCGGGGTCGAGCAGTTCTTC. Residues: CASSYGTSGVEQFF.

The chain employs TRBV23-1 and TRBJ1-2; 8 bases are a match to TRBD1. TRBV23-1 carries the ORF label, with uncertain function. The V and J ends lost 0 bases and 4 bases, in that order; junction bases with no gene match: 16. There are 19 residues in the CDR3. CDR3 in amino acids: CASSQSILPGGADIYGYTF. For the CDR3, the DNA is TGCGCCAGCAGTCAATCGATACTCCCAGGGGGCGCGGATATCTATGGCTACACCTTC.

This sequence joins TRBV11-1 and TRBJ1-1; TRBD1 might be the D (5 bases). Germline loops: CDR1 SGHAT, CDR2 FQDESV (reference sequence). The ends were cut back, 3 bases at V and 3 bases at J, with 17 bases in the middle. CDR3 length: 16 amino acids. The CDR3, as DNA: TGTGCCAGCAGCTTCGTAGCGCAGGGCCGGGACACTGAAGCTTTCTTT. Encoded protein: CASSFVAQGRDTEAFF.

This clone was seen at least ten times. The V and J genes are TRBV6-4 and TRBJ2-7; TRBD2 matches 11 bases. The CDR3 consists of 17 residues. Per germline, CDR1 MRHNA and CDR2 SNTAGT. Trimming at V came to 1 base and at J to 5 bases, leaving 10 bases not matched to a gene. CDR3 sequence reads: CASSDFKRLAGIDEQYF. DNA of the CDR3: TGTGCCAGCAGTGACTTTAAACGACTAGCGGGAATCGACGAGCAGTACTTC.

The sample holds a few counts of this clone. V usage is TRBV19 and J usage is TRBJ1-2, with TRBD1 matching 7 bases. Germline trimming cut 8 bases from V and 5 bases from J; bases unmatched to any gene: 14. The CDR3 loop spans 15 amino acids. Germline lookup yields CDR1 LNHDA and CDR2 SQIVND (reference sequence). CDR3 sequence (DNA): TGTGCCAGTCGACAGGGCGGTGGATTAAATTATGGCTACACCTTC. Residues: CASRQGGGLNYGYTF. Complete variable domain (other parts from reference TRBV19 and TRBJ1-2): DGGITQSPKYLFRKEGQNVTLSCEQNLNHDAMYWYRQDPGQGLRLIYYSQIVNDFQKGDIAEGYSVSREKKESFPLTVTSAQKNPTAFYLCASRQGGGLNYGYTFGSGTRLTVV.

This clone was counted between two and nine times. This rearrangement joins TRBV10-1 to TRBJ1-1; D may be TRBD1 (5 bases). The CDR3 extends over 17 amino acids. Germline values: CDR1 WNHNN, CDR2 SYGVQD (reference sequence). Trimming removed 2 bases at V and 4 bases at J, with 20 bases between. CDR3 region: CASSERQGPFEGTEAFF. The DNA of the CDR3 is TGCGCCAGCAGTGAGAGGCAGGGTCCCTTTGAGGGCACTGAAGCTTTCTTT.

This clone was seen a few times. The chain employs TRBV6-1 and TRBJ1-5, with 7 nucleotides matching TRBD1. The J segment lost 0 bases and the V segment lost 6 bases, leaving 17 bases of the junction unmatched. The CDR3 sequence is 19 residues long. Per germline, CDR1 MNHNS and CDR2 SASEGT. The CDR3 DNA follows: TGTGCCAGCAGGGAACGCCTAGGGCAGGGGGGGCATAGCAATCAGCCCCAGCATTTT. Its translation: CASRERLGQGGHSNQPQHF.

CDR3 nucleotides: TGTGCCAGCAGCTCCGGGACGGACCCTAGCACAGATACGCAGTATTTT. This codes for CASSSGTDPSTDTQYF. The chain links TRBV5-4 to TRBJ2-3, with D perhaps being TRBD1 or TRBD2 (5 bases each). V was trimmed by 3 bases and J by 0 bases, leaving 14 bases between them. CDR3 length equals 16 residues. Looked up from germline, CDR1 is SGHNT and CDR2 is YYREEE (reference sequence).

The CDR3 region is CASSESNAPEFF. CDR3 sequence (DNA): TGCGCCAGCAGTGAGTCGAATGCGCCTGAGTTCTTC. The chain employs TRBV10-2 and TRBJ2-1; D gene uncertain. V was shortened by 0 bases and J by 14 bases, with 11 bases between the two germline ends. CDR1 is WSHSY and CDR2 is SAAADI in the germline V gene. The CDR3 covers 12 residues.

The count of this clone is one. This chain connects TRBV10-3 to TRBJ2-5; 10 bases agree with TRBD2. The V segment lost 10 bases and the J segment 4 bases; nucleotides outside the gene matches: 15. The CDR3 is 16 residues long. Germline V lookup: CDR1 ENHRY, CDR2 SYGVKD. The CDR3 sequence is CATSLAGGGVGETQYF. CDR3 bases: TGTGCCACCTCGTTAGCGGGAGGAGGTGTGGGAGAGACCCAGTACTTC.

In nucleotides, the CDR3 is TGTGCCAGCAGCTTAGCCCCTGAAGCTTTCTTT. Residues: CASSLAPEAFF. The chain joins TRBV7-9 to TRBJ1-1; D ambiguous. Germline V gene lookup returns CDR1 SEHNR and CDR2 FQNEAQ (reference sequence). The V end lost 0 bases, the J end lost 6 bases, and 2 bases lay between the germline ends. The CDR3 spans 11 residues. The whole variable domain, filled in from reference TRBV7-9 and TRBJ1-1, reads DTGVSQNPRHKITKRGQNVTFRCDPISEHNRLYWYRQTLGQGPEFLTYFQNEAQLEKSRLLSDRFSAERPKGSFSTLEIQRTEQGDSAMYLCASSLAPEAFFGQGTRLTVV.

The DNA for the CDR3 is TGTGCCAGCAGACATCAGGGGGCGGGCGAGCAGTACTTC. This gives the protein CASRHQGAGEQYF. The V call is TRBV7-9, the J call TRBJ2-7; TRBD1 matches at 8 bases. The CDR3 is 13 amino acids. With V trimmed by 6 bases and J by 6 bases, 7 bases remained unmatched. Germline V lookup: CDR1 SEHNR, CDR2 FQNEAQ (reference sequence).

The table lists this clone with a few counts. The chain couples TRBV19 to TRBJ1-2; 11 positions agree with TRBD1. Germline V gene data show CDR1 as LNHDA and CDR2 as SQIVND (reference sequence). The CDR3 contains 14 residues. The J segment lost 6 bases and the V segment lost 1 base, leaving 1 base of the junction unmatched. CDR3 sequence reads: CASSIADRGHGYTF. The CDR3 DNA sequence: TGTGCCAGTAGTATAGCGGACAGGGGGCATGGCTACACCTTC.

V is TRBV30 and J is TRBJ1-6, with unresolved D. Trimming pared 3 bases from V and 9 bases from J, leaving 9 bases between. The CDR3 runs to 12 residues. Germline lookup yields CDR1 GTSNPN and CDR2 SVGIG (reference sequence). The CDR3 coding sequence is TGTGCCTGGAGGGCATGGGGTTCACCCCTCCACTTT. It yields the protein CAWRAWGSPLHF.

The V and J genes are TRBV6-5 and TRBJ1-4, with D possibly being TRBD1 (6 bases). The germline CDR1 and CDR2 sequences are MNHEY and SVGAGI. V was trimmed by 4 bases and J by 7 bases, leaving 10 bases between them. The CDR3 has 13 residues. CDR3 DNA sequence: TGTGCCAGCAGTTTTCAGGGGAGTGAAAAACTGTTTTTT. Translating gives CASSFQGSEKLFF.

V usage is TRBV2 and J usage is TRBJ2-1, with 8 bases that match TRBD1. The CDR3 consists of 12 residues. Germline V gene lookup returns CDR1 SNHLY and CDR2 FYNNEI. DNA for the CDR3: TGTGCTACGGACAGGGATGGTTATGAGCAGTTCTTC. Its protein product is CATDRDGYEQFF.

J is TRBJ2-7 and V is TRBV6-5, with 7 bases fitting TRBD1. CDR1 is MNHEY, CDR2 SVGAGI, per germline. With V trimmed by 0 bases and J by 6 bases, 2 bases remained unmatched. The CDR3 has 13 residues. The CDR3 DNA reads as TGTGCCAGCAGTTACTCAACAGGGGTCGAGCAGTACTTC. Encoded protein: CASSYSTGVEQYF.

The chain is built from TRBV27 and TRBJ1-1, with D perhaps matching TRBD1 (6 bases). CDR1 MNHEY and CDR2 SMNVEV come from the germline V gene (reference sequence). Trimming removed 6 bases from V and 1 base from J, with 15 bases in between. This CDR3 contains 15 residues. The CDR3 spells CASRYNRASNTEAFF. CDR3 nucleotides: TGTGCCAGCAGGTATAACAGGGCCTCGAACACTGAAGCTTTCTTT.

The chain is built from TRBV5-1 and TRBJ2-5; no firm D call. The ends were cut back, 0 bases at V and 5 bases at J, with 2 bases in the middle. In germline, CDR1 is SGHRS, CDR2 YFSETQ. The CDR3 spans 11 residues. CDR3 DNA sequence: TGCGCCAGCAGCTTGGCGGAGACCCAGTACTTC. It yields the protein CASSLAETQYF.